This TCR beta chain derives from a study of shared clonotypes between healthy human individuals. Study-wide results and caveats: Across four donors, naive CD4 shared 5% to 6%, naive CD8 more than 3%, memory CD4 roughly 2.1%, memory CD8 0.4% to 0.5%.

Naive CD8 cells, CD45RO-negative and positively selected for CCR7, excluded terminally differentiated effector memory CD45RA+ cells. The CDR3 extends over 13 amino acids. The junction had 4 bases not matched to a gene; V was cut back by 6 bases and J by 3 bases. Germline CDR1 reads MNHEY; CDR2 reads SMNVEV (reference sequence). Sequencing used immunoSEQ multiplex PCR; TCRdb keeps in-frame clones, though not all of them. The sample includes roughly 1,800,000 clones, 85% to 95% of them seen just once. As to this clone: The antigen remains undetermined. This same CDR3 is encoded by further DNA sequences in the sample.

The receptor comes from a man between 18 and 29 years old in good health. The chain couples TRBV27 to TRBJ2-7; 8 bases line up with TRBD2. Sequenced: naive CD8+ T cells sorted from blood. The CDR3 DNA is TGTGCCAGCAGCCCGGGACTAGTCTACGAGCAGTACTTC. Encoded protein: CASSPGLVYEQYF.